The 6 T cell receptor beta chains reported below all come from one sample, sequenced in a study of T-cell memory formation after mild COVID-19. MiXCR, applied by TCRdb to the 5' RACE reads, yields one record per CDR3 protein. The sample has almost 550,000 distinct CDR3 sequences; about a fifth are singletons. Sequencing was done on a sample of PBMCs or a T cell subset sorted from them (not recorded which). These TCRs come from an adult woman who had mild COVID-19 (a few samples of this study predate the infection). Cell type and time point are not known.

This chain uses TRBV6-5 with TRBJ1-1, with 7 bases identical to TRBD1. This CDR3 region has 14 residues. CDR1 and CDR2 (germline): MNHEY, SVGAGI. V trimming: 0 bases; J trimming: 7 bases; junction bases outside the gene matches: 5. The CDR3 loop is CASSYSPGGNEAFF. The CDR3 DNA reads TGTGCCAGCAGTTACTCCCCAGGGGGGAATGAAGCTTTCTTT.

This clonotype appeared a few times. The chain employs TRBV6-5 and TRBJ2-5; D call uncertain. The V gene lost 3 bases and the J gene lost 5 bases, with 13 bases spanning the gap. The germline V gene encodes CDR1 MNHEY and CDR2 SVGAGI. The CDR3 contains 14 residues. CDR3 DNA: TGTGCCAGCAGTTATTTTTCGGGTGGTGAGACCCAGTACTTC. Its translation: CASSYFSGGETQYF.

V gene TRBV5-1 combines with J gene TRBJ2-2; TRBD1 matches 9 bases. V lost 5 bases to trimming and J lost 2 bases; unmatched junction nucleotides: 7. Germline CDR1 reads SGHRS; CDR2 reads YFSETQ. This CDR3 is 16 amino acids long. The CDR3 reads CASRTTGGDNTGELFF. The CDR3 nucleotides are TGCGCCAGCAGAACCACAGGGGGCGATAACACCGGGGAGCTGTTTTTT.

This clonotype was found a few times. The chain recombines TRBV7-8 with TRBJ2-1; 7 nucleotides align to TRBD2. Germline values: CDR1 SGHVS, CDR2 FQNEAQ. Unmatched junction bases numbered 7, after V lost 4 bases and J lost 7 bases. The CDR3 is 14 residues long. CDR3 in DNA: TGTGCCAGCAGCTATAGCGGGTCTGGGAATGAGCAGTTCTTC. Encoded protein: CASSYSGSGNEQFF.

The V and J genes are TRBV2 and TRBJ1-2; D remains unclear. The length of the CDR3 is 14 residues. Trimming left V 5 bases short and J 2 bases short, with 12 bases between. The germline gives CDR1 SNHLY, CDR2 FYNNEI. The CDR3 sequence: CASSTSWVNYGYTF. The CDR3 nucleotides read TGTGCCAGCAGTACGTCCTGGGTCAACTATGGCTACACCTTC.

This clonotype was observed a handful of times. The chain is built from TRBV5-1 and TRBJ2-1, with 10 positions matching TRBD2. The V and J ends lost 5 bases and 9 bases, in that order; junction bases with no gene match: 14. Germline CDR1 SGHRS, CDR2 YFSETQ. The CDR3 has 16 amino acids. DNA of the CDR3: TGCGCCAGCAGGGATACCAGCGGGGGGGCCGGTACTGAGCAGTTCTTC. Protein product: CASRDTSGGAGTEQFF.